The 5 T cell receptor beta chains below come from one sample, sequenced in a study of shared clonotypes between healthy human individuals (TCRdb year 2020). Libraries were built with the immunoSEQ multiplex PCR assay. This is the immuneACCESS table as TCRdb keeps it, with only in-frame sequences that have V and J called. A part of the clones is gone; compared with another copy, unresolved V genes explain less than half, and the rest is unexplained. The sample has some 1 million clones on record, approximately 72% of them singletons. The top ten hold about 1.5% of the sample. The sample consisted of memory CD4+ T cells sorted from blood. The cell subset or site label, read with the paper, signifies: CD45RA-negative fraction. These receptors were taken from a man in his late teens or twenties in good health.

This rearrangement joins TRBV29-1 to TRBJ1-2; a possible D gene is TRBD1 (6 bases). The germline CDR1 and CDR2 sequences are SQVTM and ANQGSEA. V shed 6 bases and J shed 7 bases, with 15 bases lying between them. CDR3 length: 12 amino acids. The CDR3 region is CSVGSGASGYTF. Here the CDR3 DNA reads TGCAGCGTCGGTTCAGGGGCGAGTGGCTACACCTTC.

This clone was seen a few times. The V gene is TRBV4-1, the J gene TRBJ1-1; 8 bases line up with TRBD1. The V segment lost 2 bases and the J segment 5 bases; nucleotides outside the gene matches: 7. From germline, CDR1 is MGHRA and CDR2 YSYEKL. CDR3 length: 15 amino acids. DNA for the CDR3: TGCGCCAGCAGCCAAAGAACGACAGGGGATACTGAAGCTTTCTTT. The encoded protein is CASSQRTTGDTEAFF.

This rearrangement joins TRBV28 to TRBJ1-1; a weak D match, TRBD1 (5 bases). The V end was cut by 6 bases, the J end by 4 bases, with 15 bases between. Per the germline V gene, CDR1 is MDHEN and CDR2 is SYDVKM. The CDR3 consists of 14 residues. DNA of the CDR3: TGTGCCAGCAGGATGGGGGGGTGGGCCACTGAAGCTTTCTTT. Encoded protein: CASRMGGWATEAFF.

In regard to this clone: Other DNA sequences within the sample encode an identical CDR3. The rearrangement joins TRBV18 to TRBJ1-1, with D possibly being TRBD1 (5 bases). The ends were cut back, 2 bases at V and 5 bases at J, with 9 bases in the middle. CDR3 length: 13 residues. Germline values: CDR1 KGHSH, CDR2 LQKENI. Here the CDR3 DNA reads TGTGCCAGCTCACCATCGGGGGGGACTGAAGCTTTCTTT. Translation: CASSPSGGTEAFF.

The chain links TRBV19 to TRBJ2-2, with D possibly matching TRBD1 (5 bases). V shed 2 bases and J shed 6 bases, with 10 bases lying between them. Germline CDR1 is LNHDA and CDR2 is SQIVND (reference sequence). The CDR3 spans 14 residues. CDR3 DNA: TGTGCCAGTAGTATACAGGGATCCCCCGGGGAGCTGTTTTTT. Its translation: CASSIQGSPGELFF.